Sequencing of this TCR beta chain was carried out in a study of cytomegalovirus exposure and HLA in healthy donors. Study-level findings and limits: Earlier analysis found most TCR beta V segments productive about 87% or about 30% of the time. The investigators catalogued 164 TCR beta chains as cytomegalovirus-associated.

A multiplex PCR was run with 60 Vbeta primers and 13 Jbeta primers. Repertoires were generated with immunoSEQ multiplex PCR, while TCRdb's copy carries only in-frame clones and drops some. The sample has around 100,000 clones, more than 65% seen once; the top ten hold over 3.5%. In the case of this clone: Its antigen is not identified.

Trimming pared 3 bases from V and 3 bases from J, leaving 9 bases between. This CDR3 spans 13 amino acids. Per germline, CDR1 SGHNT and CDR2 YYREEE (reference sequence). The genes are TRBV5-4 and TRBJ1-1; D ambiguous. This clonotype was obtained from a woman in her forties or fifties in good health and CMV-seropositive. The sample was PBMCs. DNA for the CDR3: TGTGCCAGCAGCTCTACGGGTTACACTGAAGCTTTCTTT. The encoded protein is CASSSTGYTEAFF.